The rows below give T cell receptor beta chains drawn from one sample of a study of PD-1 blockade in classical Hodgkin lymphoma. Clones were read by immunoSEQ multiplex PCR, and TCRdb kept only the in-frame ones, dropping some. The sample contains 20,000 to 25,000 clones, about 94% of which appear only once. The material sequenced was peripheral blood mononuclear cells (PBMCs). These receptors were taken from a human donor with classical Hodgkin lymphoma. The CDR3 runs from the conserved cysteine through the conserved F or W. A D gene is named only where the DNA matches it firmly. Size is stated for part of the rows, as once, few or many counts, or as a class when the clone is expanded.

j_gene	abundance	v_gene	d_gene	CDR3nt	CDR3aa
TRBJ2-7	NA	TRBV7-2	NA	TGTGCCAGCAGTTTGAGAGGACCTGGCGGCTCCTACGAGCAGTACTTC	CASSLRGPGGSYEQYF
TRBJ1-4	NA	TRBV19	NA	TGTGCCAGTAGTTTTCTGATCGGGTCAGCAAGTAATGAAAAACTGTTTTTT	CASSFLIGSASNEKLFF
TRBJ1-5	NA	TRBV2	NA	TGTGCCAGCAGAAGGGATCAGTCGTATAGCAATCAGCCCCAGCATTTT	CASRRDQSYSNQPQHF
TRBJ2-3	NA	TRBV21-1	NA	TGTGCCAGCAGCAAAGGGTGTAGCGGGGGACTTAGCACAGATACGCAGTATTTT	CASSKGCSGGLSTDTQYF
TRBJ2-7	NA	TRBV12-5	NA	TGTGCTAGTGGTCTCGACCCCTACGAGCAGTACTTC	CASGLDPYEQYF
TRBJ1-1	NA	TRBV10-3	NA	TGTGCCATCAGTGAGACAGGCACTGAAGCTTTCTTT	CAISETGTEAFF
TRBJ1-2	NA	TRBV18	NA	TGTGCCAGCTCAGGAGGGGCGGACTATGGCTACACCTTC	CASSGGADYGYTF
TRBJ1-6	NA	TRBV7-2	NA	TGTGCCAGCAGCCACACAAATTCACCCCTCCACTTT	CASSHTNSPLHF
TRBJ1-1	NA	TRBV7-6	NA	TGTGCCAGCAGCTTAGAACAGGGCACTGAAGCTTTCTTT	CASSLEQGTEAFF
TRBJ2-7	NA	TRBV4-3	TRBD1	TGCGCCAGCAGCCAAGAAGGGACAGGGTATCACGAGCAGTACTTC	CASSQEGTGYHEQYF
TRBJ1-1	NA	TRBV20-1	NA	TGCAGTGCTCACGCGTTCGCGGAAGCTTTCTTT	CSAHAFAEAFF
TRBJ2-7	NA	TRBV19	TRBD2	TGTGCCAGTAGTCCCATAGCGGGGGCCTACGAGCAGTACTTC	CASSPIAGAYEQYF
TRBJ2-6	NA	TRBV28	NA	TGTGCCAGCAGTTTATTTATGGGTGGGGCCAACGTCCTGACTTTC	CASSLFMGGANVLTF
TRBJ2-1	NA	TRBV4-1	NA	TGCGCCAGCAGCAAGATCCTCCCGGGAGCGGCAAACAATGAGCAGTTCTTC	CASSKILPGAANNEQFF
TRBJ2-3	NA	TRBV11-3	TRBD1	TGTGCCAGCAGCTTACCGGGACAGGGTGCCGATACGCAGTATTTT	CASSLPGQGADTQYF
TRBJ1-3	NA	TRBV19	NA	TGTGCCAGTAGTTCCCCCCGGGGGACAATTGTTGGAAACACCATATATTTT	CASSSPRGTIVGNTIYF
TRBJ1-1	NA	TRBV28	NA	TGTGCCAGCACACTCAACCCGGCAGGCCTCACTGAAGCTTTCTTT	CASTLNPAGLTEAFF
TRBJ2-5	NA	TRBV6-1	TRBD2	TGTGCCAGCAGTGAGGGACTAGCGGGGGGTTGGGAGACCCAGTACTTC	CASSEGLAGGWETQYF
TRBJ1-1	few	TRBV4-1	NA	TGCGCCAGCAGCCAAGATCGTCTGCCTGTGAACACTGAAGCTTTCTTT	CASSQDRLPVNTEAFF
TRBJ2-1	NA	TRBV19	NA	TGTGCCAGTAGGACCAGTGGGTACAATGAGCAGTTCTTC	CASRTSGYNEQFF
TRBJ1-5	once	TRBV5-5	NA	TGTGCCAGCAGCTTCGGGGACAATCAGCCCCAGCATTTT	CASSFGDNQPQHF
TRBJ1-2	NA	TRBV6-5	NA	TGTGCCAGCAGTTACTCGAGAACAGGGTTTGGCTACACCTTC	CASSYSRTGFGYTF
TRBJ1-5	NA	TRBV7-6	NA	TGTGCCAGCAGCTTATACCGTGGGGATCAGCCCCAGCATTTT	CASSLYRGDQPQHF
TRBJ2-4	NA	TRBV6-5	TRBD2	TGTGCCAGCAGTTACTCGCAACTAGCGTGGGACATTCAGTACTTC	CASSYSQLAWDIQYF
TRBJ1-1	NA	TRBV28	NA	TGTGCCAGCAGTCGCCGGCGGTCCGGGAACACTGAAGCTTTCTTT	CASSRRRSGNTEAFF
TRBJ2-5	NA	TRBV9	TRBD2	TGTGCCAGCAGCGTAGGATGGACTAGGGAGACCCAGTACTTC	CASSVGWTRETQYF
TRBJ2-5	NA	TRBV5-1	TRBD1	TGCGCCAGCAGCCTCGGGACAGGGGGTGGCGAGACCCAGTACTTC	CASSLGTGGGETQYF
TRBJ2-5	NA	TRBV2	NA	TGTGCCAGCAGTGAAGCGGGTCGGGGCAGGGGTCGGGAGACCCAGTACTTC	CASSEAGRGRGRETQYF
TRBJ1-6	NA	TRBV19	NA	TGTGCCAGCTCCCCGGGGAGGAATTCACCCCTCCACTTT	CASSPGRNSPLHF
TRBJ1-1	once	TRBV7-2	NA	TGTGCCAGCAGCTTATTTCTAAGGGGGATATACACTGAAGCTTTCTTT	CASSLFLRGIYTEAFF
TRBJ2-5	once	TRBV7-5	NA	TGTGCCAGAAGAGACCCGGGACTAGCGGGGGAAGAGACCCAGTACTTC	CARRDPGLAGEETQYF
TRBJ1-2	NA	TRBV7-8	NA	TGTGCCAGCAGCTTGATGAGGGATGGGGGTGGCTACACCTTC	CASSLMRDGGGYTF
TRBJ2-7	NA	TRBV2	NA	TGTGCCAGCAGTGTACAGGGCGGGGGCTCCTACGAGCAGTACTTC	CASSVQGGGSYEQYF
TRBJ1-5	NA	TRBV6-6	NA	TGTGCCAGCAGTTACTACTCTAGCAATCAGCCCCAGCATTTT	CASSYYSSNQPQHF
TRBJ1-5	NA	TRBV19	NA	TGTGCCAGTAGTCAGCAGCACCCCGAACGCAATCAGCCCCAGCATTTT	CASSQQHPERNQPQHF
TRBJ2-1	NA	TRBV9	TRBD2	TGTGCCAGCAGCGTACCAGCGGGGGGGCCCTACAATGAGCAGTTCTTC	CASSVPAGGPYNEQFF
TRBJ2-7	NA	TRBV20-1	NA	TGCACGACACAGGGCTACGAGCAGTACTTC	CTTQGYEQYF
TRBJ2-7	NA	TRBV6-5	NA	TGTGCCAGCAGTGGGACGGCTTCCTACGAGCAGTACTTC	CASSGTASYEQYF
TRBJ2-4	NA	TRBV27	TRBD2	TGTGCCAGCAGTAGGACTAGCGGGGGGTTCGAAAACATTCAGTACTTC	CASSRTSGGFENIQYF
TRBJ2-7	NA	TRBV6-5	NA	TGTGCCAGCAGTCTAGATTCAGGGCGCTACGAGCAGTACTTC	CASSLDSGRYEQYF
TRBJ2-1	NA	TRBV25-1	TRBD1	TGTGCCAGCAGAAAGGCCCAGGGGGCCTACAATGAGCAGTTCTTC	CASRKAQGAYNEQFF
TRBJ1-1	NA	TRBV4-1	TRBD1	TGCGCCAGCAGCCAAGAGGGACAGGGAATCACTGAAGCTTTCTTT	CASSQEGQGITEAFF
TRBJ2-2	NA	TRBV7-3	NA	TGTGCCAGCAGCCCTGGGATGTCCGGGGAGCTGTTTTTT	CASSPGMSGELFF
TRBJ2-5	NA	TRBV4-3	NA	TGCGCCAGCAGCCAAGATCACTTGGGGGAGACCCAGTACTTC	CASSQDHLGETQYF
TRBJ1-2	NA	TRBV10-3	NA	TGTGCCCTACGCCTCGGGGGGCCGAATAACTATGGCTACACCTTC	CALRLGGPNNYGYTF
TRBJ2-3	few	TRBV20-1	NA	TGCAGTGCCGGAGCCGCCTGGGTTCAGTATTTT	CSAGAAWVQYF
TRBJ2-5	NA	TRBV29-1	NA	TGCAGCGTTGCTCTTGGTGAGACCCAGTACTTC	CSVALGETQYF
TRBJ2-5	once	TRBV9	TRBD1	TGTGCCAGCAGCGCAGGGACAGTCCAAGAGACCCAGTACTTC	CASSAGTVQETQYF
TRBJ2-1	NA	TRBV7-9	TRBD2	TGTGCCAGCAGCTCCCAACGGTGGGCTAGCGGGGAAAATGAGCAGTTCTTC	CASSSQRWASGENEQFF
TRBJ2-7	NA	TRBV5-6	NA	TGTGCCAGCAGCTTGGGGGAAGGGATTGAGGAGCAGTACTTC	CASSLGEGIEEQYF
TRBJ1-1	NA	TRBV10-2	TRBD1	TGCGCCATACGACAGGGAGGATTAACTGAAGCTTTCTTT	CAIRQGGLTEAFF
TRBJ2-1	NA	TRBV5-8	TRBD1	TGTGCCAGCAGCTTGCAGGGACAGGGCTTGAATGAGCAGTTCTTC	CASSLQGQGLNEQFF
TRBJ2-7	large	TRBV28	NA	TGTGCCAGCAGTTTAGCAGGGGCTACTTACTACGAGCAGTACTTC	CASSLAGATYYEQYF
TRBJ2-5	NA	TRBV5-4	NA	TGTGCCAGCAGCCTTCTCGCTCTGGGGGCGCAAGAGACCCAGTACTTC	CASSLLALGAQETQYF